This T cell receptor (beta chain) was retrieved from a study of shared T cell receptors in the human thymus. Trimming removed 3 bases at V and 6 bases at J, with 18 bases between. The CDR3 covers 17 residues. Germline V gene sequence: CDR1 MDHEN, CDR2 SYDVKM. TCRdb keeps only in-frame clones here, not all; method: immunoSEQ multiplex PCR. The sample yields 700,000 or so clones, 80% to 90% seen once. The sample was also reused in another study, on human thymus T cells. According to that study: It was healthy Finnish infants having corrective surgery for congenital heart defects who were the donors. Thymic as well as blood repertoires seemed to favor certain V and J genes unevenly. There were highly overlapping thymic repertoires among unrelated individuals, as related research reported.

The rearrangement links TRBV28 to TRBJ1-6; a possible D gene is TRBD1 (6 bases). The specimen sequenced was thymocytes. This receptor was taken from a girl in the first two years of life with a congenital heart defect. The CDR3 is CASSFLDRRPPNSPLHF. The CDR3 bases are TGTGCCAGCAGTTTCCTCGACAGGCGGCCCCCTAATTCACCCCTCCACTTT.